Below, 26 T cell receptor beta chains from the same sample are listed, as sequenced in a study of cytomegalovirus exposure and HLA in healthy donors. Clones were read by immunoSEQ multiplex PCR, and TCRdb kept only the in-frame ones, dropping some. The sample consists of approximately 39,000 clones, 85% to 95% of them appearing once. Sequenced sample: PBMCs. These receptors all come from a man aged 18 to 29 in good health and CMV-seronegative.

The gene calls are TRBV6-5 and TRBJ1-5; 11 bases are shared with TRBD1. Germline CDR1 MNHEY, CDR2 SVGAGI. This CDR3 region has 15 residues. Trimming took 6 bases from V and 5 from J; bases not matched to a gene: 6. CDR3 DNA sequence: TGTGCCAGCAGCTGGACAGGGGGCGTGGATCAGCCCCAGCATTTT. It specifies CASSWTGGVDQPQHF.

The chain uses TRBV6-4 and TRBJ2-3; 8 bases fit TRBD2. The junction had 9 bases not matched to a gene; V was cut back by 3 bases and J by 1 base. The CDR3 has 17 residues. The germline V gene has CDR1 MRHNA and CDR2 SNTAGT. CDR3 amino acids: CASSEGAGDRGTDTQYF. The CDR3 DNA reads TGTGCCAGCAGTGAGGGAGCGGGAGATCGGGGCACAGATACGCAGTATTTT.

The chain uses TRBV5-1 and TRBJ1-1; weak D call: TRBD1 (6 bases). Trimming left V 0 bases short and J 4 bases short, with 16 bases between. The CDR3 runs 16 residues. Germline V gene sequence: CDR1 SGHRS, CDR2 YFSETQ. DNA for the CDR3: TGCGCCAGCAGCTTGGCCAATACAGGGAGGGTCACTGAAGCTTTCTTT. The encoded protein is CASSLANTGRVTEAFF.

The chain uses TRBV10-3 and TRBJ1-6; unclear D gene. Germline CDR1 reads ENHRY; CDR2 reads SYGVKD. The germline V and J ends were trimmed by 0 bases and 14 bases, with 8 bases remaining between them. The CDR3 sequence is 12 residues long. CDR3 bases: TGTGCCATCAGTGAGTCGAGCGGGGCCCTCCACTTT. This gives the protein CAISESSGALHF.

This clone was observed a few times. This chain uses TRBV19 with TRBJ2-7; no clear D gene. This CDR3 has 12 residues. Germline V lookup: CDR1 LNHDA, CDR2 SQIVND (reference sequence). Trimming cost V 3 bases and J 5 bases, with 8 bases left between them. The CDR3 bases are TGTGCCAGTAGTATTGGCCATCACGAGCAGTACTTC. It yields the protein CASSIGHHEQYF. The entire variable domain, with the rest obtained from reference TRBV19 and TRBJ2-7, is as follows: DGGITQSPKYLFRKEGQNVTLSCEQNLNHDAMYWYRQDPGQGLRLIYYSQIVNDFQKGDIAEGYSVSREKKESFPLTVTSAQKNPTAFYLCASSIGHHEQYFGPGTRLTVT.

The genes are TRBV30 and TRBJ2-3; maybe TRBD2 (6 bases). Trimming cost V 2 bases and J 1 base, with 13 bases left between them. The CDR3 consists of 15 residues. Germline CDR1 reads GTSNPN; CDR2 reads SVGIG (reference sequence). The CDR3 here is CAWSSLADGTDTQYF. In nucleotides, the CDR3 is TGTGCCTGGAGTTCATTAGCGGACGGCACAGATACGCAGTATTTT.

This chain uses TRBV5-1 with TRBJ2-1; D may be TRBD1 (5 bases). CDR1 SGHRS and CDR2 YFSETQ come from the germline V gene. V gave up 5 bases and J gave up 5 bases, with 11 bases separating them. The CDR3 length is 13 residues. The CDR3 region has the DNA TGCGCCAGCAGGCGGCTAGGGGACAATGAGCAGTTCTTC. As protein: CASRRLGDNEQFF.

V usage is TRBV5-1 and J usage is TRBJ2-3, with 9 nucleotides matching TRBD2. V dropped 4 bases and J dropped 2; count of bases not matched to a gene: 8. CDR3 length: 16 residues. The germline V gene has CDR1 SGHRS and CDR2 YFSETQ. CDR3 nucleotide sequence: TGCGCCAGCAGCACAGCGGGGGGATTATACACAGATACGCAGTATTTT. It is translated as CASSTAGGLYTDTQYF. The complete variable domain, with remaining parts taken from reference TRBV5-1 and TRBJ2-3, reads KAGVTQTPRYLIKTRGQQVTLSCSPISGHRSVSWYQQTPGQGLQFLFEYFSETQRNKGNFPGRFSGRQFSNSRSEMNVSTLELGDSALYLCASSTAGGLYTDTQYFGPGTRLTVL.

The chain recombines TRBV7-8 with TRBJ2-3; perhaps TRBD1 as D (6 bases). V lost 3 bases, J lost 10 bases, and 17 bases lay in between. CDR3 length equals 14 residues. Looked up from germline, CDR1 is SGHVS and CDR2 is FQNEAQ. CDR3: CASSFLGGEAPQYF. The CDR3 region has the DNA TGTGCCAGCAGCTTCCTAGGGGGAGAGGCCCCGCAGTATTTT.

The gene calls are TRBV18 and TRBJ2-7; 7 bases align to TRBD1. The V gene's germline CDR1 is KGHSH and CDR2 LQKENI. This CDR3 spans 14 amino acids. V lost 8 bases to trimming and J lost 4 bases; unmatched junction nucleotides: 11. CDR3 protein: CASGQEKDLYEQYF. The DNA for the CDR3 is TGTGCCAGCGGACAGGAGAAAGATTTGTACGAGCAGTACTTC. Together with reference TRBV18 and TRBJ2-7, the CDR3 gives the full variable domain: NAGVMQNPRHLVRRRGQEARLRCSPMKGHSHVYWYRQLPEEGLKFMVYLQKENIIDESGMPKERFSAEFPKEGPSILRIQQVVRGDSAAYFCASGQEKDLYEQYFGPGTRLTVT.

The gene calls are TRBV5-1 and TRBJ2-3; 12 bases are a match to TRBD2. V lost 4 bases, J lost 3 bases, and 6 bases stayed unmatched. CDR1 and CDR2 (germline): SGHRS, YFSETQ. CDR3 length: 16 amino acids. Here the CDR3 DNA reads TGCGCCAGCAGCCCGGGACTAGCGGGCCCAACAGATACGCAGTATTTT. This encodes CASSPGLAGPTDTQYF.

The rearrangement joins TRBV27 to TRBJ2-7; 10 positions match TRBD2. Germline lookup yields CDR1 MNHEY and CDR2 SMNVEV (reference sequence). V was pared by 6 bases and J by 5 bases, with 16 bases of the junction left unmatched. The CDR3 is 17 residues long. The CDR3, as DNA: TGTGCCAGCAGATCCTTTGGGGGGCTAGCGGGAGTCAACGAGCAGTACTTC. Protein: CASRSFGGLAGVNEQYF.

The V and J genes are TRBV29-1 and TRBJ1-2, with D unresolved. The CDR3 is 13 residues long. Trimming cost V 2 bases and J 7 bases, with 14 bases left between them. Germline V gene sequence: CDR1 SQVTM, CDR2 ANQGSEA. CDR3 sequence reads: CSVEIGRLGGYTF. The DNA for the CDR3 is TGCAGCGTTGAAATTGGTAGGCTAGGTGGCTACACCTTC. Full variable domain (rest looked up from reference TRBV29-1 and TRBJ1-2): SAVISQKPSRDICQRGTSLTIQCQVDSQVTMMFWYRQQPGQSLTLIATANQGSEATYESGFVIDKFPISRPNLTFSTLTVSNMSPEDSSIYLCSVEIGRLGGYTFGSGTRLTVV.

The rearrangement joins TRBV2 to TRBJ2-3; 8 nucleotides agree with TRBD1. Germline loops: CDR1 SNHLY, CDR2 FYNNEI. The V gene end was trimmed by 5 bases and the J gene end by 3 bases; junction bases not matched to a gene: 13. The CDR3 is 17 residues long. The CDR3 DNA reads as TGTGCCAGCAGTAGGGACAGGACAGGGTCAATGACAGATACGCAGTATTTT. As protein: CASSRDRTGSMTDTQYF.

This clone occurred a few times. CDR3 in amino acids: CASSLNRPYPEAFF. The DNA of the CDR3 is TGTGCCAGCAGCTTGAACAGACCATACCCAGAAGCTTTCTTT. The V gene is TRBV5-6, the J gene TRBJ1-1; D not resolved. From germline, CDR1 is SGHDT and CDR2 YYEEEE. The CDR3 runs to 14 residues. V lost 1 base and J 8 bases, leaving 15 bases between the germline ends.

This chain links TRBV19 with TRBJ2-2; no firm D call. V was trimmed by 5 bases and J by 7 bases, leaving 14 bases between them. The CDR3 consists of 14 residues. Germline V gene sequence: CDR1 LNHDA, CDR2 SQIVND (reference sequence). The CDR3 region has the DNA TGTGCCAGTAGTGCTGACTGGTCGGTCGGGGAGCTGTTTTTT. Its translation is CASSADWSVGELFF.

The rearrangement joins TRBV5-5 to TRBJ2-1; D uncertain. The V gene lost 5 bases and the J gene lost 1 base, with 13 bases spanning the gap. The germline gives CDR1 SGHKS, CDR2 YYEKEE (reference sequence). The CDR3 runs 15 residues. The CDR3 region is CASRRRGLSYNEQFF. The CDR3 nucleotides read TGTGCCAGCAGACGACGCGGATTGTCCTACAATGAGCAGTTCTTC.

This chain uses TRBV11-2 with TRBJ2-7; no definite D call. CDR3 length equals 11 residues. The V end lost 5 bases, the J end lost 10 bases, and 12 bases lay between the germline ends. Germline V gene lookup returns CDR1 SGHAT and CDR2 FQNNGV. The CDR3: CASSPAQAQYF. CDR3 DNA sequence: TGTGCCAGCAGCCCGGCCCAGGCCCAGTACTTC.

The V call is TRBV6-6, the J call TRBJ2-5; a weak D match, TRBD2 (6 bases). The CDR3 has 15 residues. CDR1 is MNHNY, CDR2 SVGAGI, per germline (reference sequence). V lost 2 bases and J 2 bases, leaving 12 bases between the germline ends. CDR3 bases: TGTGCCAGCAGTTACCAGGTTGGGGGGCAAGAGACCCAGTACTTC. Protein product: CASSYQVGGQETQYF.

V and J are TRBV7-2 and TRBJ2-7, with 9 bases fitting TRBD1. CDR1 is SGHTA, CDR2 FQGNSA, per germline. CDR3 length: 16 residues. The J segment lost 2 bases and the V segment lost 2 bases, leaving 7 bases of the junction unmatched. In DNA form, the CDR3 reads TGTGCCAGCAGCTTATTCTGGGACAGGGACACCTACGAGCAGTACTTC. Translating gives CASSLFWDRDTYEQYF.

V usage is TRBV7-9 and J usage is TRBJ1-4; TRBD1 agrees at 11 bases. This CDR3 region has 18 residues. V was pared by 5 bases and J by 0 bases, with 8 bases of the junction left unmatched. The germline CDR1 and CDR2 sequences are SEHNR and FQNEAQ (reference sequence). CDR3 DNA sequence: TGTGCCAGCAGCCTGATCGGGACAGGGGGAGCAACTAATGAAAAACTGTTTTTT. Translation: CASSLIGTGGATNEKLFF. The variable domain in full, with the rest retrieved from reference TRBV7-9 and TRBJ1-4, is DTGVSQNPRHKITKRGQNVTFRCDPISEHNRLYWYRQTLGQGPEFLTYFQNEAQLEKSRLLSDRFSAERPKGSFSTLEIQRTEQGDSAMYLCASSLIGTGGATNEKLFFGSGTQLSVL.

The CDR3 region is CASSLRQINQPQHF. CDR3 coding DNA: TGTGCCAGCAGTTTAAGACAGATCAATCAGCCCCAGCATTTT. The rearrangement joins TRBV28 to TRBJ1-5, with D maybe TRBD1 (5 bases). This CDR3 spans 14 amino acids. Germline CDR1 reads MDHEN; CDR2 reads SYDVKM. Trimming left V 2 bases short and J 3 bases short, with 8 bases between.

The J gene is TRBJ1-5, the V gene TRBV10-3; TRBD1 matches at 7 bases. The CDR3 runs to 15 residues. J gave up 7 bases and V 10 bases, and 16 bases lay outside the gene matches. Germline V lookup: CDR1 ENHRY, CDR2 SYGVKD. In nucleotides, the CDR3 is TGTGCCACACAAGGGACAGATCAAAATGGGCAGCCCCAGCATTTT. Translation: CATQGTDQNGQPQHF.

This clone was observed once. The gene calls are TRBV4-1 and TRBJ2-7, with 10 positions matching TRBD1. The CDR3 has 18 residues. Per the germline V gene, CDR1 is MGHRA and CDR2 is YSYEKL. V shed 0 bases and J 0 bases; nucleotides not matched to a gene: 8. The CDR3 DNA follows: TGCGCCAGCAGCCAAGATATCGCGGGACAGGGGCTCTCCTACGAGCAGTACTTC. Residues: CASSQDIAGQGLSYEQYF.

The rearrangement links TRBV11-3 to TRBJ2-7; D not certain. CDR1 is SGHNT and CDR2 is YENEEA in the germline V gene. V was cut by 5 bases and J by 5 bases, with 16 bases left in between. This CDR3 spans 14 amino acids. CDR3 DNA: TGTGCCAGCAGCCGTGGTCCGGGTTCCCACGAGCAGTACTTC. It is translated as CASSRGPGSHEQYF.

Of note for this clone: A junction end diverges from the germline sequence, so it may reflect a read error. CDR3 DNA sequence: TGTGCCATCAGTGAGGGACAGTACTATGGCTACACCTTC. Translation gives CAISEGQYYGYTF. The J gene is TRBJ1-2, the V gene TRBV6-5; TRBD1 aligns across 7 bases. CDR1 MNHEY and CDR2 SVGAGI come from the germline V gene. The CDR3 is 13 residues long.